A selection of T cell receptor beta chains follows, all from one sample in a study of blood T cell repertoires in COVID-19. Assay used: immunoSEQ multiplex PCR; TCRdb lists only in-frame clones, some missing. The sample holds tens of thousands of clones, about 79% seen once. Sequenced sample: peripheral blood. The receptors stem from an elderly man with COVID-19, enrolled during active disease. The CDR3 runs from the conserved cysteine through the conserved F or W. D genes are given only for firm matches. Only part of the rows carry a size: once, few, many, or a class if the clone is expanded.

few	-	15	TRBV3-1/TRBV3-2	TRBJ1-5	CASSGGTLIDQPQHF	TGTGCCAGCAGCGGGGGGACCCTAATTGATCAGCCCCAGCATTTT
-	TRBD1	16	TRBV4-1	TRBJ1-1	CASSQEDRGGDTEAFF	TGCGCCAGCAGCCAAGAAGACAGGGGAGGCGACACTGAAGCTTTCTTT
once	-	15	TRBV7-9	TRBJ1-5	CASSLAGEGNQPQHF	TGTGCCAGCAGCTTAGCCGGTGAAGGCAATCAGCCCCAGCATTTT
-	-	14	TRBV28	TRBJ1-1	CASSGPTGNTEAFF	TGTGCCAGCAGTGGACCGACAGGAAACACTGAAGCTTTCTTT
-	-	15	TRBV11-3	TRBJ2-5	CASSQGRQAQETQYF	TGTGCCAGCAGCCAAGGGAGGCAGGCCCAAGAGACCCAGTACTTC
-	-	15	TRBV7-2	TRBJ1-5	CASSLRRGIDQPQHF	TGTGCCAGCAGCTTACGACGGGGGATCGATCAGCCCCAGCATTTT
-	TRBD1	13	TRBV27	TRBJ1-5	CASSPDREQPQHF	TGTGCCAGCAGTCCAGACAGGGAACAGCCCCAGCATTTT
once	-	13	TRBV11-1	TRBJ2-1	CASSLEKQDRQFF	TGTGCCAGCAGCTTAGAAAAACAGGACAGGCAGTTCTTC
-	-	16	TRBV19	TRBJ1-5	CASSIQARGSNQPQHF	TGTGCCAGTAGTATACAGGCCCGGGGGAGCAATCAGCCCCAGCATTTT
once	-	16	TRBV5-1	TRBJ1-3	CASSPGDSSSGNTIYF	TGCGCCAGCAGCCCCGGGGACTCCAGCTCTGGAAACACCATATATTTT
-	-	16	TRBV5-4	TRBJ1-5	CASSEGGFMGNQPQHF	TGTGCCAGCAGTGAGGGCGGTTTTATGGGCAATCAGCCCCAGCATTTT
once	-	13	TRBV6-5	TRBJ1-6	CASNQGRNSPLHF	TGTGCCAGCAACCAGGGCCGTAATTCACCCCTCCACTTT
-	-	11	TRBV6-6	TRBJ2-2	CASSPHGELFF	TGTGCCAGCAGTCCCCACGGGGAGCTGTTTTTT
-	TRBD2	15	TRBV5-1	TRBJ2-7	CASSPTRGGGYEQYF	TGCGCCAGCAGCCCGACTCGCGGGGGGGGGTACGAGCAGTACTTC
once	-	13	TRBV30	TRBJ1-4	CAWSVRGSEKLFF	TGTGCCTGGAGTGTAAGGGGAAGTGAAAAACTGTTTTTT
-	TRBD2	18	TRBV5-4	TRBJ2-3	CASSLGGLAGANTDTQYF	TGTGCCAGCAGCTTGGGTGGACTAGCGGGGGCGAACACAGATACGCAGTATTTT
-	TRBD1	15	TRBV5-1	TRBJ1-4	CASSRQGATNEKLFF	TGCGCCAGCAGCCGACAGGGAGCAACTAATGAAAAACTGTTTTTT
-	TRBD1	15	TRBV5-1	TRBJ2-2	CASSARTGWDGELFF	TGCGCCAGCAGCGCGAGGACAGGGTGGGACGGGGAGCTGTTTTTT
-	-	13	TRBV6-5	TRBJ1-6	CAIQGTPNSPLHF	TGTGCCATACAGGGTACCCCTAATTCACCCCTCCACTTT
-	-	13	TRBV7-2	TRBJ2-2	CASSVLGAGELFF	TGTGCCAGCAGCGTTCTAGGGGCCGGGGAGCTGTTTTTT
-	-	14	TRBV13	TRBJ2-7	CASSLMRQTYEQYF	TGTGCCAGCAGCCTGATGCGGCAAACCTACGAGCAGTACTTC
-	-	12	TRBV12-3/TRBV12-4	TRBJ1-2	CASSLYVEGYTF	TGTGCCAGCAGTCTATATGTAGAAGGCTACACCTTC
-	-	16	TRBV7-2	TRBJ1-6	CASSLETPRHNSPLHF	TGTGCCAGCAGCTTAGAGACTCCTAGGCATAATTCACCCCTCCACTTT
-	-	14	TRBV18	TRBJ1-1	CASSPGQENTEAFF	TGTGCCAGCTCACCAGGGCAGGAGAACACTGAAGCTTTCTTT